One and the same sample provided the 21 T cell receptor beta chains below, sequenced in a study of post-analysis software for immune sequencing data. Study results and caveats: Patients carried 4 or 5 TRBV segments more frequently than controls did, and TRBV5-6, TRBV5-1 and TRBV20-1 were among them.

These receptors have no known antigen. Unique molecular identifiers were built into the TCR beta cDNA libraries. TCRdb analysed the PCR reads with MiXCR anew, one entry per CDR3 protein. In the table there are about half a million distinct CDR3 sequences, roughly 45% of which are singletons. Sequencing used blood. The receptors were sampled from a girl aged 5 to 17 with multiple sclerosis.

V is TRBV5-6 and J is TRBJ2-1; 7 positions agree with TRBD2. Looked up from germline, CDR1 is SGHDT and CDR2 is YYEEEE. V lost 1 base and J lost 1; bases outside the gene matches: 5. The CDR3 spans 16 residues. The CDR3: CASSLRGRGSYNEQFF. The CDR3, as DNA: TGTGCCAGCAGCTTGCGCGGGAGAGGGTCCTACAATGAGCAGTTCTTC.

The rearrangement links TRBV4-1 to TRBJ2-3, with D uncertain. Looked up from germline, CDR1 is MGHRA and CDR2 is YSYEKL. CDR3 size: 16 residues. V was cut by 4 bases and J by 6 bases, with 20 bases left in between. DNA of the CDR3: TGCGCCAGCAGCCGAGACATTTCGTTGTTCGGGGATACGCAGTATTTT. Amino acid sequence: CASSRDISLFGDTQYF.

CDR3 amino acids: CASSVGPQYYEQYF. The CDR3 region has the DNA TGTGCCAGCTCCGTAGGGCCGCAGTATTACGAGCAGTACTTC. This chain links TRBV12-3 or TRBV12-4 with TRBJ2-7, with D unclear. V gave up 8 bases and J gave up 4 bases, with 18 bases separating them. The CDR3 consists of 14 residues.

The chain joins TRBV7-9 to TRBJ2-3, with D possibly matching TRBD2 (6 bases). CDR1 is SEHNR and CDR2 is FQNEAQ in the germline V gene (reference sequence). With 0 bases removed from V and 3 bases from J, the gap between germline ends came to 19 bases. CDR3 length: 18 amino acids. CDR3 sequence reads: CASSLALPGSGSTDTQYF. CDR3 coding DNA: TGTGCCAGCAGCTTAGCGTTGCCAGGGAGCGGGTCTACAGATACGCAGTATTTT.

This rearrangement joins TRBV5-5 to TRBJ2-1; D possibly corresponds to TRBD1 (5 bases). The germline CDR1 and CDR2 sequences are SGHKS and YYEKEE (reference sequence). This CDR3 comprises 15 residues. V was clipped by 0 bases and J by 8 bases, with 15 bases between them. CDR3 in amino acids: CASSLDGHPGDEQFF. CDR3 DNA sequence: TGTGCCAGCAGCTTGGACGGACACCCAGGCGATGAGCAGTTCTTC.

The chain couples TRBV4-3 to TRBJ1-2, with D uncertain. Trimming removed 0 bases at V and 3 bases at J, with 20 bases between. The germline V gene encodes CDR1 LGHNA and CDR2 YSLEER. This CDR3 has 18 amino acids. The CDR3 spells CASSQEFEIDIKDYGYTF. The CDR3 bases are TGCGCCAGCAGCCAAGAGTTCGAGATAGATATTAAGGACTATGGCTACACCTTC.

The CDR3 sequence: CAINVAESTDTQYF. CDR3 in DNA: TGTGCCATCAACGTAGCGGAAAGCACAGATACGCAGTATTTT. V is TRBV10-3 and J is TRBJ2-3, with a tentative D call TRBD2 (6 bases). This CDR3 region has 14 residues. V dropped 7 bases and J dropped 0 bases, with 11 bases sitting between them. Germline-derived CDR1 and CDR2 are ENHRY and SYGVKD.

This clonotype was seen a handful of times. The chain joins TRBV5-1 to TRBJ1-5, with a weak D call TRBD1 (5 bases). Trimming removed 2 bases from V and 9 bases from J, with 12 bases in between. CDR3 size: 13 residues. Germline CDR1 and CDR2: SGHRS and YFSETQ. As DNA, the CDR3 is TGCGCCAGCAGCTTAGACGACAGTTCGCCCCAGCATTTT. Its translation: CASSLDDSSPQHF.

This clonotype was counted a few times. The chain's CDR3 is CASSPTDPGPSYEQYF. In DNA form, the CDR3 reads TGCGCCAGCAGCCCTACGGACCCGGGCCCCTCCTACGAGCAGTACTTC. The chain recombines TRBV4-1 with TRBJ2-7; no reliable D call. V was shortened by 4 bases and J by 0 bases, with 16 bases between the two germline ends. CDR3 length: 16 residues. In germline, CDR1 is MGHRA, CDR2 YSYEKL.

The rearrangement uses TRBV2 and TRBJ2-3; D is perhaps TRBD1 or TRBD2 (5 bases each). CDR3 length: 15 amino acids. Trimming removed 8 bases at V and 0 bases at J, with 15 bases between. CDR1 is SNHLY, CDR2 FYNNEI, per germline. In DNA, the CDR3 is TGTGCCAGCCGCAGGGACCGTCAGAGCACAGATACGCAGTATTTT. Amino acid sequence: CASRRDRQSTDTQYF.

This clonotype was detected only a few times. CDR3 sequence: CSARWTSGPQYF. CDR3 DNA: TGCAGTGCTAGATGGACTAGCGGGCCGCAGTACTTC. The V gene is TRBV20-1, the J gene TRBJ2-5; 11 positions match TRBD2. CDR3 length: 12 amino acids. V trimming: 2 bases; J trimming: 11 bases; junction bases outside the gene matches: 4. Germline CDR1 DFQATT, CDR2 SNEGSKA (reference sequence).

The chain links TRBV11-2 to TRBJ1-5; D is unresolved. With 0 bases removed from V and 3 bases from J, the gap between germline ends came to 6 bases. Germline CDR1 SGHAT, CDR2 FQNNGV. CDR3 size: 14 residues. The chain's CDR3 is CASSLDGTNQPQHF. CDR3 coding DNA: TGTGCCAGCAGCTTAGATGGCACCAATCAGCCCCAGCATTTT.

The V call is TRBV4-1, the J call TRBJ2-3; 8 bases fit TRBD2. The germline V gene encodes CDR1 MGHRA and CDR2 YSYEKL. The trim removed 0 bases at V and 0 bases at J, leaving 5 bases unmatched. This CDR3 is built from 17 residues. CDR3 nucleotide sequence: TGCGCCAGCAGCCAAGATGAGGAGCGGGGGAGCACAGATACGCAGTATTTT. It codes for CASSQDEERGSTDTQYF.

This chain links TRBV5-1 with TRBJ2-3; unclear D gene. The CDR3 is made up of 13 amino acids. The V gene's germline CDR1 is SGHRS and CDR2 YFSETQ. Between the trimmed V and J ends, which lost 3 bases and 2 bases, there was a span of 7 bases. CDR3 in DNA: TGCGCCAGCAGCTCCCAGACCACAGATACGCAGTATTTT. It yields the protein CASSSQTTDTQYF.

The rearrangement joins TRBV25-1 to TRBJ1-2; 7 nucleotides line up with TRBD1. With 8 bases clipped from V and 2 bases from J, the junction kept 5 bases outside the gene matches. This CDR3 comprises 13 residues. Looked up from germline, CDR1 is MGHDK and CDR2 is SYGVNS. CDR3 coding DNA: TGTGCCAGCGAGCCGGGACAGAACTATGGCTACACCTTC. This sequence encodes CASEPGQNYGYTF.

This clonotype was detected only a few times. The chain combines TRBV15 with TRBJ2-5, with D perhaps matching TRBD1 (5 bases). The J call is doubtful: the DNA matches TRBJ2-7 better. The germline V gene encodes CDR1 LNHNV and CDR2 YYDKDF (reference sequence). This CDR3 is built from 14 residues. This chain's CDR3 is CATSRGRAQAEQYF. For the CDR3, the DNA is TGTGCCACCAGCAGAGGCAGGGCGCAAGCCGAGCAGTACTTC.

The chain combines TRBV9 with TRBJ2-3, with TRBD2 matching 7 bases. Germline-derived CDR1 and CDR2 are SGDLS and YYNGEE. The CDR3 loop spans 16 amino acids. Trimming at V came to 3 bases and at J to 1 base, leaving 8 bases not matched to a gene. The CDR3 region has the DNA TGTGCCAGCAGCGGAACCATAGCGGGCGGCACAGATACGCAGTATTTT. Its protein product is CASSGTIAGGTDTQYF.

This sequence joins TRBV30 and TRBJ2-7; D may correspond to TRBD1 or TRBD2 (5 bases each). With 1 base removed from V and 5 bases from J, the gap between germline ends came to 15 bases. CDR1 and CDR2 from the germline V gene are GTSNPN and SVGIG (reference sequence). The CDR3 runs to 14 residues. The CDR3 bases are TGTGCCTGGAGTGGGGACGGGGTCAGGAACGAGCAGTACTTC. This sequence encodes CAWSGDGVRNEQYF.

A word on this clonotype: A much larger clone lies a single base off, so this may be a read error. This sequence joins TRBV5-1 and TRBJ2-7; 11 bases are shared with TRBD1. Germline V lookup: CDR1 SGHRS, CDR2 YFSETQ. This CDR3 is 14 amino acids long. Trimming cost V 4 bases and J 3 bases; bases outside gene matches: 3. CDR3 in DNA: TGCGCCAGCAGCGTCGGGACAGGGGGCTACGAGCAGTACTTC. It translates to CASSVGTGGYEQYF.

Regarding this clonotype: The junction departs from the called germline gene at one end, perhaps through a read error. The V and J genes are TRBV27 and TRBJ1-1, with no clear D. Germline assignment: CDR1 MNHEY and CDR2 SMNVEV (reference sequence). The CDR3 length is 16 residues. CDR3 nucleotide sequence: TGTGCCAGCAGTGTTTTGGCGGATTATTTGAACACTGAAACTTTCTTT. Translation gives CASSVLADYLNTETFF.

This sequence joins TRBV5-1 and TRBJ2-7, with 11 bases aligning to TRBD1. Germline CDR1 SGHRS, CDR2 YFSETQ. With V trimmed by 1 base and J by 4 bases, 4 bases remained unmatched. The CDR3 has 15 residues. CDR3 in DNA: TGCGCCAGCAGCTTGTCCGGGACAGGGGGATACGAGCAGTACTTC. This encodes CASSLSGTGGYEQYF.